This T cell receptor beta chain derives from a study of human T cells and chemical hapten exposure. Study information: How much TCR each sample yielded varied, mostly because pooled library volumes differed slightly.

Extraction of total RNA was performed on unfractionated whole blood. The library tagged each cDNA molecule with unique molecular identifiers. TCRdb reprocessed the 5' RACE reads via MiXCR and lists one record per CDR3 protein. This repertoire shows roughly 120,000 distinct CDR3 sequences, more than 15% found once; its top ten account for roughly 2.8%. Whole-study results and caveats: With DPC sensitization, TCRs exceeding 1 in 1000 frequency showed no change.

On this clonotype: As yet, its antigen is unknown.

V lost 5 bases to trimming and J lost 2 bases, with 12 bases between them. The CDR3 spans 15 residues. From germline, CDR1 is LNHDA and CDR2 SQIVND (reference sequence). The sequence derives from a human donor in good health. The V gene is TRBV19, the J gene TRBJ2-2; D tentatively fits TRBD1 or TRBD2 (5 bases each). CDR3 bases: TGTGCCAGTAGTCCCCAAGGGGACAACACCGGGGAGCTGTTTTTT. Its protein product is CASSPQGDNTGELFF.